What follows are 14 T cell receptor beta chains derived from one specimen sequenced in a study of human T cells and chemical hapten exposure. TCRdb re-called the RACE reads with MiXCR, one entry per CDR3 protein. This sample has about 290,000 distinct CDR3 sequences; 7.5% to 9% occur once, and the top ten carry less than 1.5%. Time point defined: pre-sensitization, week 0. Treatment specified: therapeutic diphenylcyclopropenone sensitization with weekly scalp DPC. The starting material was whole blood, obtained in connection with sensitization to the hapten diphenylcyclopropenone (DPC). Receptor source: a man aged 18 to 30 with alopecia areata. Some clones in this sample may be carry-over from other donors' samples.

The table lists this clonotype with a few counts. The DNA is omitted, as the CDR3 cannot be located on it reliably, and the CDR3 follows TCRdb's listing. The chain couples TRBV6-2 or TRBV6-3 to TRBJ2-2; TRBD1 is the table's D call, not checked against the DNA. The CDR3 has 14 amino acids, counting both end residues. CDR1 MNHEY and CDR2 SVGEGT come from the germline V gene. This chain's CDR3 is CASTRGRRAGELFF.

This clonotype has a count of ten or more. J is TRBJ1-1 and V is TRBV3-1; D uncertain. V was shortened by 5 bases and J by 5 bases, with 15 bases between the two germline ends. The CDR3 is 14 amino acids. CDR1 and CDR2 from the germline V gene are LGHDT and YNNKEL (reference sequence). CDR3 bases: TGTGCCAGCAGCTTTGCGGCCGATGCGACTGAAGCTTTCTTT. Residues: CASSFAADATEAFF.

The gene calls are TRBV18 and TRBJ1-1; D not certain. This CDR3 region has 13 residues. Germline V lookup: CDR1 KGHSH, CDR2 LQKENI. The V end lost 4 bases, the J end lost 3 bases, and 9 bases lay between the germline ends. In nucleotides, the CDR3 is TGTGCCAGCTCACGGCCTTTTGACACTGAAGCTTTCTTT. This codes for CASSRPFDTEAFF. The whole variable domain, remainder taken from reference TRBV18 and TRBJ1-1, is NAGVMQNPRHLVRRRGQEARLRCSPMKGHSHVYWYRQLPEEGLKFMVYLQKENIIDESGMPKERFSAEFPKEGPSILRIQQVVRGDSAAYFCASSRPFDTEAFFGQGTRLTVV.

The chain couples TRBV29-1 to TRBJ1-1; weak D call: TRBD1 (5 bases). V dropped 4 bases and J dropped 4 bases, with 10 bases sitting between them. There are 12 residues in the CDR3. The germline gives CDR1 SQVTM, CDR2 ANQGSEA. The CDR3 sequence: CSVVGGVTEAFF. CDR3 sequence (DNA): TGCAGCGTTGTCGGGGGAGTCACTGAAGCTTTCTTT.

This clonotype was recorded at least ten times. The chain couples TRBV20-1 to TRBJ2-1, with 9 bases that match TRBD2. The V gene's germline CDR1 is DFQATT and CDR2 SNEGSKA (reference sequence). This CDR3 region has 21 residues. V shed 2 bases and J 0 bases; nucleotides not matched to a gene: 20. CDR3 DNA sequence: TGCAGTGCTAGACCTAGCCAATTGAGCGGGGGGCCCCTGAGCTCCTACAATGAGCAGTTCTTC. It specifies CSARPSQLSGGPLSSYNEQFF.

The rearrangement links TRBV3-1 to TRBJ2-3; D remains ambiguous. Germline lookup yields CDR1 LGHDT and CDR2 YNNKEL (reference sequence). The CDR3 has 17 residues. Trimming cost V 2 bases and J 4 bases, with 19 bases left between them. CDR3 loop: CASSQIRGRSIADTQYF. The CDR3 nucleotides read TGTGCCAGCAGCCAAATTCGTGGCAGGAGTATCGCAGATACGCAGTATTTT.

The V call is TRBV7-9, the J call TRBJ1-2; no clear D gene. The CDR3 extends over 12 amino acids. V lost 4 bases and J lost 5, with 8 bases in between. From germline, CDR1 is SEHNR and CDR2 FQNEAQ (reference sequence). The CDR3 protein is CASSSDQYGYTF. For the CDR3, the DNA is TGTGCCAGCAGCTCCGACCAGTATGGCTACACCTTC.

The DNA for the CDR3 is TGTGCCAGTAGTATTACGGGGGGTGGCCAGCCCCAGCATTTT. Amino acids: CASSITGGGQPQHF. This sequence joins TRBV19 and TRBJ1-5, with a possible D match to TRBD1 (5 bases). This CDR3 has 14 amino acids. V was clipped by 3 bases and J by 7 bases, with 13 bases between them. Germline V gene lookup returns CDR1 LNHDA and CDR2 SQIVND (reference sequence).

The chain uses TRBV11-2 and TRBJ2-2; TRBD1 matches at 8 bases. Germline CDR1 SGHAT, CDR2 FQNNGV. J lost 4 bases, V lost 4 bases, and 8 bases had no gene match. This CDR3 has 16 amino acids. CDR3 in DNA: TGTGCCAGCAGCTCTCAGGGGGCATTCGGCACCGGGGAGCTGTTTTTT. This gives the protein CASSSQGAFGTGELFF.

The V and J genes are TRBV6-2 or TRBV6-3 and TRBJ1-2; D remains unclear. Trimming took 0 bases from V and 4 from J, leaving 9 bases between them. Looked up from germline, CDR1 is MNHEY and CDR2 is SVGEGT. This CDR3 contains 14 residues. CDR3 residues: CASSYSTVVYGYTF. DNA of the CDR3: TGTGCCAGCAGTTACTCGACTGTCGTCTATGGCTACACCTTC.

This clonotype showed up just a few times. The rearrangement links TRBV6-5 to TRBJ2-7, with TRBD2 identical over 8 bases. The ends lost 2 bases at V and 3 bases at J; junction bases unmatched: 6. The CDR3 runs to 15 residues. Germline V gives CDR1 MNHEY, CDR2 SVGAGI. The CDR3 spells CASSYQRGKGYEQYF. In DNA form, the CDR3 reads TGTGCCAGCAGTTACCAGCGGGGGAAGGGCTACGAGCAGTACTTC.

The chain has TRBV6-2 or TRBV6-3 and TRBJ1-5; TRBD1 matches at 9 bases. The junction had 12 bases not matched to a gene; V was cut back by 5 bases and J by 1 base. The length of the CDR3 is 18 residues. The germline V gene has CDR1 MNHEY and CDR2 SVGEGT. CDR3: CASSTPRDRDRSNQPQHF. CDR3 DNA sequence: TGTGCCAGCAGTACCCCCCGGGACAGGGATAGAAGCAATCAGCCCCAGCATTTT.

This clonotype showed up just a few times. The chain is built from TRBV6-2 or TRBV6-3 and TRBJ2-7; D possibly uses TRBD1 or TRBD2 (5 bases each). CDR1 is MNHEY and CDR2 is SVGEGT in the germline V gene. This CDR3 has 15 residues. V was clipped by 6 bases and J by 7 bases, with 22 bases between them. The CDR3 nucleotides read TGTGCCAGCAGGTACAATCGACAGAACCCGGGGGAGCAGTACGTC. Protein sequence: CASRYNRQNPGEQYV.

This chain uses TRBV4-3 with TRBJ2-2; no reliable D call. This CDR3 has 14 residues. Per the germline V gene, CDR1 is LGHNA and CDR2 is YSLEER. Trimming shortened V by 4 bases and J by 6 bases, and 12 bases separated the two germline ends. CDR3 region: CASSRRRRPGELFF. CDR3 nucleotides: TGCGCCAGCAGCCGGCGGCGCCGTCCCGGGGAGCTGTTTTTT.